The 21 T cell receptor beta chains presented below share a single source sample, sequenced in a study of blood T cell repertoires in COVID-19. Produced via immunoSEQ multiplex PCR; TCRdb's table is partial and in-frame only. The sample holds over 130,000 clones, 87% seen once. The specimen was peripheral blood. These receptors were collected from a woman aged 55-70 years with active or convalescent COVID-19.

V and J are TRBV15 and TRBJ2-3, with TRBD1 as a possible D gene (5 bases). Looked up from germline, CDR1 is LNHNV and CDR2 is YYDKDF (reference sequence). Trimming removed 2 bases from V and 4 bases from J, with 22 bases in between. This CDR3 region has 18 residues. CDR3 in DNA: TGTGCCACCAGCAGACTAGATCGTGGAACAGGCTCCCCAGATACGCAGTATTTT. It encodes CATSRLDRGTGSPDTQYF.

The rearrangement links TRBV10-2 to TRBJ1-2; D may be TRBD1 (6 bases). Trimming took off 6 bases at V and 5 bases at J, with 10 bases between the two ends. CDR3 length: 12 residues. In germline, CDR1 is WSHSY, CDR2 SAAADI. This chain's CDR3 is CASRGGEYGYTF. Written as DNA, the CDR3 is TGCGCCAGCAGAGGGGGGGAGTATGGCTACACCTTC.

The chain recombines TRBV18 with TRBJ1-4; maybe TRBD1 (6 bases). Germline CDR1 is KGHSH and CDR2 is LQKENI. V was pared by 1 base and J by 6 bases, with 6 bases between. This CDR3 has 13 residues. In DNA, the CDR3 is TGTGCCAGCTCACCACGGACAGATGAAAAACTGTTTTTT. It is translated as CASSPRTDEKLFF. The variable domain in full, completed from reference TRBV18 and TRBJ1-4, reads NAGVMQNPRHLVRRRGQEARLRCSPMKGHSHVYWYRQLPEEGLKFMVYLQKENIIDESGMPKERFSAEFPKEGPSILRIQQVVRGDSAAYFCASSPRTDEKLFFGSGTQLSVL.

This clone was picked up a small number of times. This sequence joins TRBV12-5 and TRBJ2-3, with 10 bases identical to TRBD1. CDR3 size: 14 residues. Per germline, CDR1 LGHNT and CDR2 FRNRAP. Trimming cost V 6 bases and J 6 bases; bases outside gene matches: 6. The CDR3 loop reads CASGSGTGDDTQYF. The CDR3 DNA follows: TGTGCTAGTGGCTCTGGGACAGGGGACGATACGCAGTATTTT. The whole variable domain, filled in from reference TRBV12-5 and TRBJ2-3, reads DARVTQTPRHKVTEMGQEVTMRCQPILGHNTVFWYRQTMMQGLELLAYFRNRAPLDDSGMPKDRFSAEMPDATLATLKIQPSEPRDSAVYFCASGSGTGDDTQYFGPGTRLTVL.

The chain is built from TRBV10-3 and TRBJ1-1; no reliable D call. V lost 10 bases, J lost 2 bases, and 14 bases lay in between. Germline V CDR1 and CDR2: ENHRY, SYGVKD. The CDR3 totals 13 residues. In DNA, the CDR3 is TGTGCCACGGCCCCGCAGGTAAACACTGAAGCTTTCTTT. Amino acids: CATAPQVNTEAFF.

The J gene is TRBJ2-5, the V gene TRBV12-5, with TRBD1 identical over 7 bases. Trimming at V came to 6 bases and at J to 5 bases, leaving 12 bases not matched to a gene. CDR3 length: 15 residues. Germline lookup yields CDR1 LGHNT and CDR2 FRNRAP. CDR3 coding DNA: TGTGCTAGTGGCCCCGGACAGGCCCATGGTGAGACCCAGTACTTC. This gives the protein CASGPGQAHGETQYF.

This clone is a singleton in its sample. The chain is built from TRBV25-1 and TRBJ2-1, with 11 bases aligning to TRBD2. V lost 5 bases to trimming and J lost 7 bases; unmatched junction nucleotides: 13. Per the germline V gene, CDR1 is MGHDK and CDR2 is SYGVNS. The CDR3 loop spans 17 amino acids. CDR3 sequence reads: CASSHPGLAEDRNEQFF. Written as DNA, the CDR3 is TGTGCCAGCAGTCACCCGGGACTAGCGGAAGATAGGAATGAGCAGTTCTTC.

This chain uses TRBV7-6 with TRBJ2-7, with 11 positions matching TRBD1. V lost 5 bases and J lost 5; bases outside the gene matches: 5. The germline gives CDR1 SGHVS, CDR2 FNYEAQ. The CDR3 has 14 residues. Written as DNA, the CDR3 is TGTGCCAGCAGCCCAGGACAGGGGGCGGACGAGCAGTACTTC. Translating it yields CASSPGQGADEQYF.

This sequence joins TRBV6-5 and TRBJ2-1, with 8 positions matching TRBD1. The V and J ends lost 5 bases and 1 base, in that order; junction bases with no gene match: 4. The CDR3 covers 15 residues. Germline assignment: CDR1 MNHEY and CDR2 SVGAGI. The CDR3 reads CASSPGQGSYNEQFF. Written as DNA, the CDR3 is TGTGCCAGCAGTCCAGGACAGGGATCCTACAATGAGCAGTTCTTC.

This clone was recorded a few times. The J gene is TRBJ1-1, the V gene TRBV5-4; D is ambiguous. Per the germline V gene, CDR1 is SGHNT and CDR2 is YYREEE (reference sequence). This CDR3 has 14 residues. V lost 0 bases, J lost 3 bases, and 9 bases lay in between. The CDR3 DNA sequence: TGTGCCAGCAGCTTGGAGGTACTATACACTGAAGCTTTCTTT. Amino acid sequence: CASSLEVLYTEAFF.

The chain links TRBV5-4 to TRBJ1-2; D gene uncertain. In germline, CDR1 is SGHNT, CDR2 YYREEE (reference sequence). The CDR3 extends over 14 amino acids. The V end was cut by 1 base, the J end by 0 bases, with 7 bases between. For the CDR3, the DNA is TGTGCCAGCAGCTTGAAAGAGACTAACTATGGCTACACCTTC. This gives the protein CASSLKETNYGYTF.

About this clone: The junction differs from germline at one of its ends, possibly a read error. The CDR3 loop is CASSYRAEGETQYF. CDR3 nucleotides: TGTGCTAGCAGCTACCGGGCCGAGGGAGAGACCCAGTACTTC. The chain links TRBV7-7 to TRBJ2-5; possibly TRBD2 for D (5 bases). This CDR3 contains 14 residues. Germline values: CDR1 SSHAT, CDR2 FNYEAQ (reference sequence).

The chain combines TRBV18 with TRBJ1-4; a possible D gene is TRBD1 (6 bases). The CDR3 consists of 16 residues. Germline V gene data show CDR1 as KGHSH and CDR2 as LQKENI. V was pared by 3 bases and J by 3 bases, with 14 bases between. The CDR3 DNA follows: TGTGCCAGCTCACCGCGGCGAGACAGGTCTAATGAAAAACTGTTTTTT. Protein: CASSPRRDRSNEKLFF.

This chain uses TRBV5-6 with TRBJ1-5, with TRBD1 as a possible D gene (6 bases). Germline V gene lookup returns CDR1 SGHDT and CDR2 YYEEEE. Between the trimmed V and J ends, which lost 4 bases and 4 bases, there was a span of 18 bases. CDR3 size: 16 residues. Here the CDR3 reads CASSVAVGGWNQPQHF. The CDR3, as DNA: TGTGCCAGCAGCGTTGCGGTAGGGGGATGGAATCAGCCCCAGCATTTT.

The CDR3 nucleotides are TGCGCCAGCAGTGAGTCGGGAGTCACAGATACGCAGTATTTT. This codes for CASSESGVTDTQYF. The gene calls are TRBV10-1 and TRBJ2-3, with D possibly TRBD2 on 5 matching bases. The germline V and J ends were trimmed by 0 bases and 2 bases, with 6 bases remaining between them. Germline V gives CDR1 WNHNN, CDR2 SYGVQD (reference sequence). CDR3 length: 14 residues.

This chain joins TRBV5-5 and TRBJ1-4; no clear D. The germline CDR1 and CDR2 sequences are SGHKS and YYEKEE (reference sequence). Trimming left V 0 bases short and J 3 bases short, with 9 bases between. This CDR3 contains 15 residues. CDR3 sequence reads: CASSLDGQPNEKLFF. In DNA, the CDR3 is TGTGCCAGCAGCTTGGATGGGCAGCCTAATGAAAAACTGTTTTTT.

This chain uses TRBV29-1 with TRBJ1-4; 9 bases agree with TRBD1. The length of the CDR3 is 13 residues. With V trimmed by 6 bases and J by 7 bases, 6 bases remained unmatched. Germline assignment: CDR1 SQVTM and CDR2 ANQGSEA. This CDR3 is CSVRDREGEKLFF. CDR3 bases: TGCAGCGTCAGGGACAGGGAGGGTGAAAAACTGTTTTTT.

This chain uses TRBV4-3 with TRBJ2-7; 12 nucleotides agree with TRBD2. The V segment lost 1 base and the J segment 4 bases; nucleotides outside the gene matches: 2. CDR1 and CDR2 from the germline V gene are LGHNA and YSLEER. This CDR3 is built from 15 residues. The CDR3 bases are TGCGCCAGCAGCCAAGGGACTAGCGGGGTGTACGAGCAGTACTTC. Protein sequence: CASSQGTSGVYEQYF.

The gene calls are TRBV10-2 and TRBJ2-4, with a weak D call TRBD2 (6 bases). Trimming pared 2 bases from V and 0 bases from J, leaving 17 bases between. Germline lookup yields CDR1 WSHSY and CDR2 SAAADI. The CDR3 is made up of 18 amino acids. The DNA of the CDR3 is TGCGCCAGCAGTGAGATGGGCGGGGCGAAACTAGCCAAAAACATTCAGTACTTC. The encoded protein is CASSEMGGAKLAKNIQYF.

This chain uses TRBV7-6 with TRBJ1-3; unclear D gene. V lost 2 bases, J lost 0 bases, and 8 bases lay in between. In germline, CDR1 is SGHVS, CDR2 FNYEAQ. CDR3 size: 15 residues. The CDR3 is CASSLPGTSGNTIYF. For the CDR3, the DNA is TGTGCCAGCAGCTTACCAGGAACCTCTGGAAACACCATATATTTT.

The J gene is TRBJ1-4, the V gene TRBV2, with D maybe TRBD1 (5 bases). This CDR3 comprises 13 residues. Germline V CDR1 and CDR2: SNHLY, FYNNEI. The V end lost 4 bases, the J end lost 4 bases, and 7 bases lay between the germline ends. The CDR3 sequence: CASSGQFNEKLFF. Written as DNA, the CDR3 is TGTGCCAGCAGTGGACAGTTTAATGAAAAACTGTTTTTT.